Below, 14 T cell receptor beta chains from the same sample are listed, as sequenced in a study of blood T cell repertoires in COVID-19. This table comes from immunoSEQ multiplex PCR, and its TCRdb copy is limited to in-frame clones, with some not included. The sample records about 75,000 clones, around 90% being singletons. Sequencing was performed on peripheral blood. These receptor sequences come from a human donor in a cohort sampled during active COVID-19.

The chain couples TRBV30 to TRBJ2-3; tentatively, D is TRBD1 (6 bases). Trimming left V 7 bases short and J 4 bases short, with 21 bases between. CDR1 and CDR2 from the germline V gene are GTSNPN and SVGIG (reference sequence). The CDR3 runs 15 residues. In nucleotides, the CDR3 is TGTGCCTCGGAACAGGGTAGGATGGCGGCAGATACGCAGTATTTT. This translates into CASEQGRMAADTQYF. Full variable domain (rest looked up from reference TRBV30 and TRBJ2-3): SQTIHQWPATLVQPVGSPLSLECTVEGTSNPNLYWYRQAAGRGLQLLFYSVGIGQISSEVPQNLSASRPQDRQFILSSKKLLLSDSGFYLCASEQGRMAADTQYFGPGTRLTVL.

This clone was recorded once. The CDR3 spells CASSTGRDQPQHF. The CDR3, as DNA: TGCGCCAGCAGTACAGGGAGAGATCAGCCCCAGCATTTT. V is TRBV10-1 and J is TRBJ1-5, with a weak D call TRBD1 (6 bases). Trimming shortened V by 5 bases and J by 5 bases, and 10 bases separated the two germline ends. The CDR3 is 13 residues long. The germline V gene has CDR1 WNHNN and CDR2 SYGVQD (reference sequence).

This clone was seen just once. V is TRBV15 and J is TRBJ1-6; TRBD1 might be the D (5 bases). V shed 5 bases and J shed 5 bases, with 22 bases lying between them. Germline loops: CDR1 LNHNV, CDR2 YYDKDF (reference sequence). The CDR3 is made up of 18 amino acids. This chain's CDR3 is CATSGVFSRGGNNSPLHF. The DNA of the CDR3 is TGTGCCACCAGCGGGGTATTTTCGAGGGGAGGGAATAATTCACCCCTCCACTTT.

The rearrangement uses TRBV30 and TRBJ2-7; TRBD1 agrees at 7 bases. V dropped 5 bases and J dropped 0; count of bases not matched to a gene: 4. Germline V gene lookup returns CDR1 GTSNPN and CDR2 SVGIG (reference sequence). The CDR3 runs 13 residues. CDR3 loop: CAWGQAPSYEQYF. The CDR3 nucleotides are TGTGCCTGGGGACAGGCCCCCTCCTACGAGCAGTACTTC.

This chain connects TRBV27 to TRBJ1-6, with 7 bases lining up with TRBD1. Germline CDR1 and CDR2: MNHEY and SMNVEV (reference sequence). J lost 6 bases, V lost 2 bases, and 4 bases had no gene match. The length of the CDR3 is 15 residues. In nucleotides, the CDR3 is TGTGCCAGCAGTTTACTTGGGGACAGTAATTCACCCCTCCACTTT. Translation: CASSLLGDSNSPLHF.

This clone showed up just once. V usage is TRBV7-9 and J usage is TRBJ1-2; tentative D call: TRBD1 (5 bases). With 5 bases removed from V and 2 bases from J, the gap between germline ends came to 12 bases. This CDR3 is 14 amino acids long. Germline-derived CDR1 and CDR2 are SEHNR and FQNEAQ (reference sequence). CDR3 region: CASSPTGGNYGYTF. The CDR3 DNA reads TGTGCCAGCAGCCCAACGGGGGGGAACTATGGCTACACCTTC.

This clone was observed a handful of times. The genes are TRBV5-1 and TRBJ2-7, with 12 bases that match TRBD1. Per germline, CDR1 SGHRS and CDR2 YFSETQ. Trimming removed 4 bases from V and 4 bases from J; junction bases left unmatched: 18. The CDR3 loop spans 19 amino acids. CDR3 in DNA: TGCGCCAGCAGCCTTTTCGGGACAGGGGGCTTGAGTGGAAGTTACGAGCAGTACTTC. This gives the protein CASSLFGTGGLSGSYEQYF.

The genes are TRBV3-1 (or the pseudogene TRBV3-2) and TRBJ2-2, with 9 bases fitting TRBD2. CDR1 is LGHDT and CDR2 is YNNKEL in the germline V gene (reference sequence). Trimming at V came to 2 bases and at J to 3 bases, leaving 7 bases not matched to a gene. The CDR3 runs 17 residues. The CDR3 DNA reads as TGTGCCAGCAGCCAATTACCAGCGGGGGGCCACACCGGGGAGCTGTTTTTT. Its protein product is CASSQLPAGGHTGELFF.

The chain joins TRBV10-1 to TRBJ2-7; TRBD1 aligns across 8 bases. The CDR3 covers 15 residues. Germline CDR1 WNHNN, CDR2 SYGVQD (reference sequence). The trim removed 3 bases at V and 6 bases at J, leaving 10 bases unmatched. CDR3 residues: CASSDKAGGLSEQYF. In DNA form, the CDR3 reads TGCGCCAGCAGTGATAAGGCAGGGGGCCTCTCCGAGCAGTACTTC.

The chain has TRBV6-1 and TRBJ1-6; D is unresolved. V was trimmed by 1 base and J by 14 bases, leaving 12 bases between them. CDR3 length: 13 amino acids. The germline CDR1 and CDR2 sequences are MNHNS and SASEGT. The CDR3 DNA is TGTGCCAGCAGTGAAGGAGGCCGTCCAACCCTCCACTTT. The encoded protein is CASSEGGRPTLHF.

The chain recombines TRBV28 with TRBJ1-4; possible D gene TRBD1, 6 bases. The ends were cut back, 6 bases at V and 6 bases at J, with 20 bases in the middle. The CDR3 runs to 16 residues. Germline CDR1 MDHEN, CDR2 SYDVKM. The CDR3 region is CASRRDVTGKDEKLFF. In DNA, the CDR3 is TGTGCCAGCAGGAGGGATGTAACAGGGAAGGATGAAAAACTGTTTTTT. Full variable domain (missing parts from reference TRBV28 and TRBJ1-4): DVKVTQSSRYLVKRTGEKVFLECVQDMDHENMFWYRQDPGLGLRLIYFSYDVKMKEKGDIPEGYSVSREKKERFSLILESASTNQTSMYLCASRRDVTGKDEKLFFGSGTQLSVL.

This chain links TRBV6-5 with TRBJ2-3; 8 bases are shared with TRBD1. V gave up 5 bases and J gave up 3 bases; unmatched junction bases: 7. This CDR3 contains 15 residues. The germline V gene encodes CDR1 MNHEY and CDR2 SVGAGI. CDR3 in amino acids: CASSPGQGRTDTQYF. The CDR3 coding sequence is TGTGCCAGCAGTCCCGGACAGGGAAGGACAGATACGCAGTATTTT.

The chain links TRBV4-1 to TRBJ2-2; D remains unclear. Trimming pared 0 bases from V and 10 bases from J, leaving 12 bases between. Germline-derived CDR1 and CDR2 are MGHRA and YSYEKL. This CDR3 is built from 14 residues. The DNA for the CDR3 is TGCGCCAGCAGCCAAGAGGAACAGCTCGTGGAGCTGTTTTTT. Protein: CASSQEEQLVELFF.

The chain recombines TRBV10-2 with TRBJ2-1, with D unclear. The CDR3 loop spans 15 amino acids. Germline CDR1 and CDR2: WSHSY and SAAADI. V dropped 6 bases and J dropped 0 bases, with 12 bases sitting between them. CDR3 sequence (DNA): TGCGCCAGCAGGGTAGAGTCAAGCTCCTACAATGAGCAGTTCTTC. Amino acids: CASRVESSSYNEQFF.